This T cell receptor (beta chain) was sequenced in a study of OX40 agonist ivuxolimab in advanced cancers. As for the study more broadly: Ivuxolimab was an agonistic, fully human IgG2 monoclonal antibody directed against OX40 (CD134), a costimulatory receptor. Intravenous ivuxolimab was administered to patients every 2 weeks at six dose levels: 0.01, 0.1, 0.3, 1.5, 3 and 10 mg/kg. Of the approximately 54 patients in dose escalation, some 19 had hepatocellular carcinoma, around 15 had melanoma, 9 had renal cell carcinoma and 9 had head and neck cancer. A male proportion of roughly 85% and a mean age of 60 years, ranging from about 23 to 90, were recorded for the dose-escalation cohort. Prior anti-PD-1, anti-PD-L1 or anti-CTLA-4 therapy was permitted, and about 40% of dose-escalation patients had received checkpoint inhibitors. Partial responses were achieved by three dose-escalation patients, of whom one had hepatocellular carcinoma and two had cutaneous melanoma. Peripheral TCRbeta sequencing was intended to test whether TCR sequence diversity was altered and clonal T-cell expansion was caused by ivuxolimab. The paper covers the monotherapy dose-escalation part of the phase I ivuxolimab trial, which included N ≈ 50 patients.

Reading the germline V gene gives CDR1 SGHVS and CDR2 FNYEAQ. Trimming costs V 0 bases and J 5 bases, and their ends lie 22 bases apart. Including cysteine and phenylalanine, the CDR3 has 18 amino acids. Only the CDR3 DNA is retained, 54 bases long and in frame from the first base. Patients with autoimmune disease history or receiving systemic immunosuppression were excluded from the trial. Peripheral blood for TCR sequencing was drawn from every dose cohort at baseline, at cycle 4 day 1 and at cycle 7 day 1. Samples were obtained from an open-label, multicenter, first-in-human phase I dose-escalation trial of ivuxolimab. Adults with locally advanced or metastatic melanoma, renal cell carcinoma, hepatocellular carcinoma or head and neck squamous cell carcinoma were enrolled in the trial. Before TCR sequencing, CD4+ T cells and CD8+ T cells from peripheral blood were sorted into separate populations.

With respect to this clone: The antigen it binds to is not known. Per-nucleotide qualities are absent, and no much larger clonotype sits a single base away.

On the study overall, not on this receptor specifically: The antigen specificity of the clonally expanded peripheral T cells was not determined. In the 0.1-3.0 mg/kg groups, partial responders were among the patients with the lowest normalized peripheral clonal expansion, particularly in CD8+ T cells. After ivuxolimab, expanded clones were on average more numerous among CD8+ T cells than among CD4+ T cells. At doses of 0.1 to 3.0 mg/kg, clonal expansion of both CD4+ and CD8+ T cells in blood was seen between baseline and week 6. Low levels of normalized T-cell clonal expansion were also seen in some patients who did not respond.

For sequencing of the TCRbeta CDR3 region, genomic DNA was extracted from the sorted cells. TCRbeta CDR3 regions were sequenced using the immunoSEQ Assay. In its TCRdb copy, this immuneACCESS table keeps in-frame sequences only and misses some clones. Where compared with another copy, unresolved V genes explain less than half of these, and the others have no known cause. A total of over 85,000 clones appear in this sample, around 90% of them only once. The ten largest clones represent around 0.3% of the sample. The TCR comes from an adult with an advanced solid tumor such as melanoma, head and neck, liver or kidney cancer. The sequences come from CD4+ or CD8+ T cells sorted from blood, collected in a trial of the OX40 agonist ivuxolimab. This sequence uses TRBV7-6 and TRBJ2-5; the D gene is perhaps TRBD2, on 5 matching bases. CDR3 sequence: CASSLAPVGGGAWETQYF. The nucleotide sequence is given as TGTGCCAGCAGCTTAGCCCCCGTGGGTGGAGGAGCGTGGGAGACCCAGTACTTC.